Following are 18 T cell receptor beta chains from one sample sequenced in a study of OX40 agonist ivuxolimab in advanced cancers. Some clones are missing from TCRdb's copy, which holds only in-frame ones; the method was immunoSEQ multiplex PCR. The sample shows about 90,000 clones, roughly 93% of them seen only once. Specimen: CD4+ or CD8+ T cells sorted from blood, collected in a trial of the OX40 agonist ivuxolimab. The origin of the receptors is an adult with an advanced solid tumor such as melanoma, head and neck, liver or kidney cancer.

This chain uses TRBV18 with TRBJ1-1, with 8 bases fitting TRBD1. This CDR3 region has 16 residues. Germline V lookup: CDR1 KGHSH, CDR2 LQKENI. V shed 6 bases and J 4 bases; nucleotides not matched to a gene: 13. The CDR3: CASSGTTGVVGTEAFF. CDR3 in DNA: TGTGCCAGCTCGGGAACGACAGGGGTGGTTGGCACTGAAGCTTTCTTT.

This clone has just one count. This rearrangement joins TRBV11-1 to TRBJ1-2; no reliable D call. This CDR3 is built from 14 residues. With 0 bases removed from V and 8 bases from J, the gap between germline ends came to 13 bases. Germline lookup yields CDR1 SGHAT and CDR2 FQDESV (reference sequence). The CDR3 loop reads CASSLALEGRGYTF. The CDR3 DNA reads TGTGCCAGCAGCTTAGCTCTCGAAGGTCGGGGCTACACCTTC.

The rearrangement joins TRBV6-5 to TRBJ1-1; 7 nucleotides agree with TRBD1. V trimming: 7 bases; J trimming: 2 bases; junction bases outside the gene matches: 7. The CDR3 runs 14 residues. Germline CDR1 is MNHEY and CDR2 is SVGAGI. The CDR3: CASTKGAGNTEAFF. The CDR3 coding sequence is TGTGCCAGCACCAAGGGGGCCGGAAACACTGAAGCTTTCTTT.

The chain carries TRBV4-2 and TRBJ2-3, with 8 bases matching TRBD2. The CDR3 consists of 17 residues. The germline gives CDR1 LGHNA, CDR2 YNFKEQ. V lost 2 bases and J lost 4; bases outside the gene matches: 11. This chain's CDR3 is CASSQQSGSGGPDTQYF. CDR3 nucleotides: TGTGCCAGCAGCCAACAAAGCGGGAGTGGGGGGCCAGATACGCAGTATTTT.

V gene TRBV5-1 combines with J gene TRBJ2-4; 7 bases are a match to TRBD1. The trim removed 0 bases at V and 3 bases at J, leaving 6 bases unmatched. Germline assignment: CDR1 SGHRS and CDR2 YFSETQ. This CDR3 region has 16 residues. The CDR3 loop is CASSLDRGGGKNIQYF. The CDR3 nucleotides are TGCGCCAGCAGCTTGGACAGGGGTGGTGGCAAAAACATTCAGTACTTC.

As DNA, the CDR3 is TGTGCCAGCAGCGAACAGGGTGGGACCTACAATGAGCAGTTCTTC. Translating gives CASSEQGGTYNEQFF. V and J are TRBV7-2 and TRBJ2-1, with D tentatively TRBD1 (6 bases). The CDR3 loop spans 15 amino acids. V lost 5 bases, J lost 2 bases, and 13 bases lay in between. Germline values: CDR1 SGHTA, CDR2 FQGNSA.

V usage is TRBV6-1 and J usage is TRBJ2-7; D remains ambiguous. This CDR3 contains 11 residues. With 7 bases removed from V and 6 bases from J, the gap between germline ends came to 10 bases. CDR1 is MNHNS and CDR2 is SASEGT in the germline V gene. In DNA, the CDR3 is TGTGCCAGCAAATCCGTCCGCGAGCAGTACTTC. Translation gives CASKSVREQYF.

This chain links TRBV29-1 with TRBJ2-3; a weak D match, TRBD2 (5 bases). From germline, CDR1 is SQVTM and CDR2 ANQGSEA. V lost 6 bases, J lost 8 bases, and 18 bases lay in between. The CDR3 consists of 13 residues. This CDR3 is CSVLAKSRVTQYF. CDR3 nucleotide sequence: TGCAGCGTCCTGGCCAAATCGCGGGTTACGCAGTATTTT.

The gene calls are TRBV5-1 and TRBJ2-3; 8 bases are shared with TRBD1. The CDR3 totals 15 residues. Losses at the gene ends were 4 bases for V and 3 bases for J; bases not matched to a gene: 7. In germline, CDR1 is SGHRS, CDR2 YFSETQ. CDR3 DNA: TGCGCCAGCAGCGGTACCGGGACAGGAACAGATACGCAGTATTTT. Its protein product is CASSGTGTGTDTQYF.

The chain carries TRBV5-1 and TRBJ2-7, with 9 bases identical to TRBD1. Unmatched junction bases numbered 12, after V lost 2 bases and J lost 6 bases. CDR3 length: 16 residues. Germline CDR1 SGHRS, CDR2 YFSETQ. The CDR3: CASSFTGTGFASEQYF. DNA of the CDR3: TGCGCCAGCAGCTTTACCGGGACAGGGTTTGCGAGCGAGCAGTACTTC.

CDR3 in amino acids: CASSFLLAGAGDTQYF. The CDR3 DNA sequence: TGTGCCAGCAGTTTCTTACTAGCGGGAGCGGGAGATACGCAGTATTTT. The chain recombines TRBV27 with TRBJ2-3, with 11 bases aligning to TRBD2. Trimming took 3 bases from V and 5 from J; bases not matched to a gene: 7. Germline assignment: CDR1 MNHEY and CDR2 SMNVEV (reference sequence). CDR3 size: 16 residues.

V and J are TRBV10-3 and TRBJ2-1; D may be TRBD1 (7 bases). Trimming took 6 bases from V and 6 from J, leaving 9 bases between them. Germline CDR1 ENHRY, CDR2 SYGVKD. The CDR3 length is 12 residues. CDR3 residues: CAISRGVNEQFF. The CDR3 nucleotides read TGTGCCATCAGCAGGGGGGTCAATGAGCAGTTCTTC.

V and J are TRBV10-2 and TRBJ2-1; D unclear. CDR3 size: 14 residues. Germline V gene sequence: CDR1 WSHSY, CDR2 SAAADI. The V end lost 3 bases, the J end lost 4 bases, and 10 bases lay between the germline ends. Written as DNA, the CDR3 is TGCGCCAGCAGTGATGTAGCCGCATACAATGAGCAGTTCTTC. This gives the protein CASSDVAAYNEQFF.

This clone was observed once. The chain links TRBV10-2 to TRBJ2-1, with D perhaps matching TRBD1 (6 bases). Germline CDR1 and CDR2: WSHSY and SAAADI. The CDR3 runs 13 residues. Trimming took 3 bases from V and 7 from J, leaving 10 bases between them. CDR3 loop: CASSDDRRNEQFF. The CDR3 coding sequence is TGCGCCAGCAGTGACGACAGGCGAAATGAGCAGTTCTTC.

This sequence joins TRBV19 and TRBJ2-2; 9 bases are shared with TRBD2. The germline CDR1 and CDR2 sequences are LNHDA and SQIVND (reference sequence). CDR3 length: 15 amino acids. V shed 7 bases, J shed 7 bases, and the junction held 10 bases outside the gene matches. DNA of the CDR3: TGTGCCAGTATAGTAGTAGCGGGAGCGGGCGGGGAGCTGTTTTTT. Translation gives CASIVVAGAGGELFF.

Only one count was recorded for this clone. The chain has TRBV7-2 and TRBJ2-2; TRBD1 might be the D (5 bases). This CDR3 is built from 16 residues. Between the trimmed V and J ends, which lost 3 bases and 0 bases, there was a span of 11 bases. Looked up from germline, CDR1 is SGHTA and CDR2 is FQGNSA. The CDR3 coding sequence is TGTGCCAGCAGCTTTAGGCTCAGGGCGAACACCGGGGAGCTGTTTTTT. Translation gives CASSFRLRANTGELFF.

This rearrangement joins TRBV6-5 to TRBJ2-7, with 8 bases fitting TRBD2. The CDR3 consists of 15 residues. The V gene's germline CDR1 is MNHEY and CDR2 SVGAGI. V gave up 0 bases and J gave up 2 bases; unmatched junction bases: 3. CDR3 in DNA: TGTGCCAGCAGTTACTCGCGGGAGGTAACCTACGAGCAGTACTTC. It codes for CASSYSREVTYEQYF.

This chain uses TRBV7-9 with TRBJ2-1, with D hard to call. CDR3 length: 13 residues. The germline V and J ends were trimmed by 2 bases and 15 bases, with 17 bases remaining between them. Germline values: CDR1 SEHNR, CDR2 FQNEAQ (reference sequence). The CDR3 DNA reads as TGTGCCAGCAGCTTACTATCGCTAGGCCGGTGGTTCTTC. Its translation: CASSLLSLGRWFF.